This is a list of T cell receptor beta chains from one sample in a study of OX40 agonist ivuxolimab in advanced cancers. Clones were sequenced by immunoSEQ multiplex PCR, and TCRdb holds only the in-frame ones, with some missing. The table lists tens of thousands of clones, about 92% of them singletons. The material sequenced was CD4+ or CD8+ T cells sorted from blood, taken in a trial of the OX40 agonist ivuxolimab. The source of these receptors is an adult with an advanced solid tumor such as melanoma, head and neck, liver or kidney cancer. CDR3s include the opening cysteine and the closing phenylalanine or tryptophan.

J gene: TRBJ1-1
V gene: TRBV6-5
CDR3 length: 16
CDR3 protein: CASSYGKAVTNTEAFF

J gene: TRBJ2-2
V gene: TRBV11-2
CDR3 length: 15
CDR3 protein: CASSLEHRAAGELFF

J gene: TRBJ2-2
V gene: TRBV5-1
CDR3 length: 15
CDR3 protein: CASSLSSGGLGELFF

J gene: TRBJ2-1
V gene: TRBV5-1
CDR3 length: 13
CDR3 protein: CASSDLQGNEQFF

J gene: TRBJ2-3
V gene: TRBV7-6
CDR3 length: 13
CDR3 protein: CASSYGKGGTQYF

J gene: TRBJ1-1
V gene: TRBV2
CDR3 length: 12
CDR3 protein: CASGGPAKMAFF

J gene: TRBJ1-2
V gene: TRBV6-1
CDR3 length: 18
CDR3 protein: CASSEVWTADKTNYGYTF

J gene: TRBJ2-3
V gene: TRBV28
CDR3 length: 14
CDR3 protein: CASSGGLGTDTQYF

J gene: TRBJ1-1
V gene: TRBV6-6
CDR3 length: 14
CDR3 protein: CASSRQGPDTEAFF

J gene: TRBJ2-1
V gene: TRBV19
CDR3 length: 14
CDR3 protein: CASSMMTSYNEQFF

J gene: TRBJ2-1
V gene: TRBV7-8
CDR3 length: 16
CDR3 protein: CASSIKPDPSYNEQFF

J gene: TRBJ1-6
V gene: TRBV28
CDR3 length: 14
CDR3 protein: CASSRGQDNSPLHF

J gene: TRBJ2-2
V gene: TRBV6-4
CDR3 length: 15
CDR3 protein: CASSADTGKTGELFF

J gene: TRBJ1-1
V gene: TRBV5-5
CDR3 length: 14
CDR3 protein: CASSSARPDRAAFF

J gene: TRBJ1-2
V gene: TRBV11-2
CDR3 length: 15
CDR3 protein: CASSLGFGAVDGYTF

J gene: TRBJ1-1
V gene: TRBV18
CDR3 length: 16
CDR3 protein: CASSPPWGGTDTEAFF

J gene: TRBJ2-2
V gene: TRBV4-1
CDR3 length: 17
CDR3 protein: CASRPPVYSQANGELFF

J gene: TRBJ1-5
V gene: TRBV19
CDR3 length: 15
CDR3 protein: CASKQGGFDNQPQHF

J gene: TRBJ1-1
V gene: TRBV19
CDR3 length: 14
CDR3 protein: CASSVSRGSTEAFF

J gene: TRBJ1-1
V gene: TRBV6-1
CDR3 length: 11
CDR3 protein: CASSRNTEAFF

J gene: TRBJ2-1
V gene: TRBV5-1
CDR3 length: 15
CDR3 protein: CASSPTSGVYNEQFF

J gene: TRBJ1-1
V gene: TRBV6-4
CDR3 length: 15
CDR3 protein: CASSASGPSGTEAFF

J gene: TRBJ1-1
V gene: TRBV6-6
CDR3 length: 14
CDR3 protein: CASSLTVRNTEAFF

J gene: TRBJ1-1
V gene: TRBV4-1
CDR3 length: 16
CDR3 protein: CASSQGIPLGRTEAFF

J gene: TRBJ2-2
V gene: TRBV5-1
CDR3 length: 12
CDR3 protein: CASSVGTGELFF

J gene: TRBJ2-3
V gene: TRBV7-3
CDR3 length: 16
CDR3 protein: CASSLSSGGSTDTQYF

J gene: TRBJ2-5
V gene: TRBV7-9
CDR3 length: 11
CDR3 protein: CASSLSETQYF

J gene: TRBJ1-2
V gene: TRBV30
CDR3 length: 14
CDR3 protein: CAWSRTGTDYGYTF

J gene: TRBJ1-1
V gene: TRBV28
CDR3 length: 14
CDR3 protein: CASRAAGRVTEAFF

J gene: TRBJ2-5
V gene: TRBV27
CDR3 length: 15
CDR3 protein: CASATGQGRQETQYF

J gene: TRBJ2-3
V gene: TRBV5-6
CDR3 length: 13
CDR3 protein: CASSWGEVYTQYF

J gene: TRBJ2-5
V gene: TRBV10-3
CDR3 length: 15
CDR3 protein: CAISESGTREETQYF

J gene: TRBJ2-1
V gene: TRBV5-1
CDR3 length: 17
CDR3 protein: CASSSGTSGATVDEQFF

J gene: TRBJ2-3
V gene: TRBV4-2
CDR3 length: 15
CDR3 protein: CASSQERDSTDTQYF

J gene: TRBJ1-1
V gene: TRBV6-5
CDR3 length: 14
CDR3 protein: CASSYDRVDTEAFF

J gene: TRBJ2-3
V gene: TRBV4-2
CDR3 length: 15
CDR3 protein: CASSQAGGAPDTQYF

J gene: TRBJ2-5
V gene: TRBV5-5
CDR3 length: 13
CDR3 protein: CASSLTGAETQYF

J gene: TRBJ1-2
V gene: TRBV27
CDR3 length: 13
CDR3 protein: CASTSRVGYGYTF

J gene: TRBJ1-5
V gene: TRBV2
CDR3 length: 15
CDR3 protein: CASSATGGSNQPQHF

J gene: TRBJ2-3
V gene: TRBV2
CDR3 length: 12
CDR3 protein: CASSSSTDTQYF

J gene: TRBJ1-1
V gene: TRBV6-1
CDR3 length: 15
CDR3 protein: CASELTGTANTEAFF